The next 13 T cell receptor beta chains were all read from a single sample in a study of OX40 agonist ivuxolimab in advanced cancers. Produced via immunoSEQ multiplex PCR; TCRdb's table is partial and in-frame only. The top ten clones hold around 1.8% of a sample with 80,000 or so clones, 85% of them seen once. This specimen consisted of CD4+ or CD8+ T cells sorted from blood, obtained in a trial of the OX40 agonist ivuxolimab. The receptors here all came from an adult with an advanced solid tumor such as melanoma, head and neck, liver or kidney cancer.

The chain combines TRBV30 with TRBJ1-2, with D perhaps matching TRBD1 (5 bases). V lost 0 bases and J lost 8, with 13 bases in between. CDR1 and CDR2 from the germline V gene are GTSNPN and SVGIG (reference sequence). The CDR3 is made up of 13 amino acids. For the CDR3, the DNA is TGTGCCTGGAGTGTACTTGGGGCTATCGGCTACACCTTC. This sequence encodes CAWSVLGAIGYTF. The full variable domain, its missing parts supplied by reference TRBV30 and TRBJ1-2, is SQTIHQWPATLVQPVGSPLSLECTVEGTSNPNLYWYRQAAGRGLQLLFYSVGIGQISSEVPQNLSASRPQDRQFILSSKKLLLSDSGFYLCAWSVLGAIGYTFGSGTRLTVV.

V is TRBV28 and J is TRBJ2-5; 11 bases agree with TRBD1. Germline V gene data show CDR1 as MDHEN and CDR2 as SYDVKM. The CDR3 runs to 15 residues. The ends lost 6 bases at V and 5 bases at J; junction bases unmatched: 8. The CDR3 is CASSLAGTGGETQYF. CDR3 nucleotide sequence: TGTGCCAGCAGCCTGGCCGGGACAGGGGGGGAGACCCAGTACTTC.

The chain employs TRBV5-4 and TRBJ2-7, with D hard to call. This CDR3 spans 13 amino acids. Deletions cut 5 bases from V and 5 bases from J, with 14 bases between. Germline V CDR1 and CDR2: SGHNT, YYREEE (reference sequence). This CDR3 is CASRYGSAHEQYF. The DNA for the CDR3 is TGTGCCAGCAGATATGGTTCTGCCCACGAGCAGTACTTC.

The genes are TRBV5-4 and TRBJ2-1; 11 bases are shared with TRBD2. The CDR3 is 15 residues long. Trimming removed 5 bases from V and 4 bases from J; junction bases left unmatched: 5. Germline CDR1 is SGHNT and CDR2 is YYREEE (reference sequence). The CDR3 DNA reads TGTGCCAGCAGTAAGGGACTAGCGGATTACAATGAGCAGTTCTTC. This gives the protein CASSKGLADYNEQFF.

This chain connects TRBV19 to TRBJ1-6; tentative D call: TRBD1 (5 bases). Trimming left V 8 bases short and J 8 bases short, with 13 bases between. The CDR3 is 13 residues long. Per germline, CDR1 LNHDA and CDR2 SQIVND (reference sequence). CDR3 nucleotide sequence: TGTGCCAGTTCCGTCGGGGGGGATTCACCCCTCCACTTT. It encodes CASSVGGDSPLHF.

This clone has just one count. The rearrangement links TRBV7-5 to TRBJ1-1. TRBV7-5 is assigned pseudogene status. The CDR3 runs to 13 residues. The CDR3 reads CVRSSGGGTEAFF. The CDR3 bases are TGTGTCAGAAGCTCCGGGGGGGGAACTGAAGCTTTCTTT.

The chain is built from TRBV10-1 and TRBJ1-5, with TRBD1 as a possible D gene (6 bases). The germline V gene encodes CDR1 WNHNN and CDR2 SYGVQD (reference sequence). Trimming removed 3 bases from V and 0 bases from J, with 15 bases in between. CDR3 length equals 17 residues. The CDR3 reads CASSEAGHAYSNQPQHF. In DNA form, the CDR3 reads TGCGCCAGCAGTGAAGCGGGACACGCTTATAGCAATCAGCCCCAGCATTTT.

About this clone: Sequence at one end of the junction differs from germline and may be a read error. V usage is TRBV7-7 and J usage is TRBJ1-1; no clear D. The germline gives CDR1 SSHAT, CDR2 FNYEAQ (reference sequence). This CDR3 spans 14 amino acids. CDR3 bases: TGTGCTAGCACCCCGCTAGGTATGAACACTGAAGCTTTCTTT. Amino acids: CASTPLGMNTEAFF.

The rearrangement uses TRBV7-9 and TRBJ1-2; a possible D gene is TRBD1 (5 bases). This CDR3 comprises 14 residues. Trimming took off 5 bases at V and 6 bases at J, with 16 bases between the two ends. The germline CDR1 and CDR2 sequences are SEHNR and FQNEAQ (reference sequence). The CDR3 region is CASSAARVINGYTF. The CDR3 region has the DNA TGTGCCAGCAGCGCTGCCAGGGTTATTAATGGCTACACCTTC.

The chain is built from TRBV7-8 and TRBJ1-3; TRBD1 is a possible D gene (5 bases). The CDR3 covers 14 residues. V lost 6 bases and J lost 2, with 11 bases in between. CDR1 and CDR2 (germline): SGHVS, FQNEAQ. In nucleotides, the CDR3 is TGTGCCAGCAGGGACACGGTCACTGGAAACACCATATATTTT. As protein: CASRDTVTGNTIYF.

The V call is TRBV27, the J call TRBJ2-3; 7 nucleotides align to TRBD2. Germline lookup yields CDR1 MNHEY and CDR2 SMNVEV (reference sequence). CDR3 length: 14 residues. The junction had 7 bases not matched to a gene; V was cut back by 4 bases and J by 6 bases. DNA of the CDR3: TGTGCCAGCAGTTACCGGGGGGTAGGGGATACGCAGTATTTT. Translated, it gives CASSYRGVGDTQYF.

The rearrangement links TRBV6-4 to TRBJ2-5, with a possible D match to TRBD1 (5 bases). CDR1 and CDR2 from the germline V gene are MRHNA and SNTAGT. V dropped 7 bases and J dropped 5 bases, with 14 bases sitting between them. CDR3 length: 13 residues. CDR3 sequence: CASTQGEWETQYF. Here the CDR3 DNA reads TGTGCCAGCACCCAAGGGGAATGGGAGACCCAGTACTTC.

This clone was observed a single time. In DNA form, the CDR3 reads TGTGCCTGGAGGGGGGGGGAGGGAGATACGCAGTATTTT. This gives the protein CAWRGGEGDTQYF. The chain carries TRBV30 and TRBJ2-3; TRBD2 agrees at 7 bases. The CDR3 spans 13 residues. Unmatched junction bases numbered 5, after V lost 3 bases and J lost 5 bases. In germline, CDR1 is GTSNPN, CDR2 SVGIG (reference sequence).